The T cell receptor beta chain described here comes from a study of T cell responses to AZD1222 COVID-19 vaccine. Study-level results: There were repertoire samples only from the period after the peak T cell response. There were vaccine-associated CD4 TCRs across spike, dominant at 160-218 and 743-854. Clonal diversity may have been underestimated, and the donors were mostly white British, with more females than males.

The V gene's germline CDR1 is SGHTA and CDR2 FQGTGA. V lost 0 bases, J lost 3 bases, and 17 bases lay in between. This CDR3 has 17 residues. The protocol was immunoSEQ multiplex PCR, while the TCRdb copy is restricted to in-frame clones and leaves out a portion. The table lists roughly 120,000 clones, 80% to 90% of them singletons. A remark on this clone: Its antigen remains unidentified.

The chain joins TRBV7-3 to TRBJ2-5, with D possibly being TRBD2 (5 bases). The sequenced sample was peripheral blood, obtained on day 0 of AZD1222 vaccination. The sequence derives from an adult in good health. The CDR3 bases are TGTGCCAGCAGCTTAACAGGACTGGGTAGGGTTGAAGAGACCCAGTACTTC. It translates to CASSLTGLGRVEETQYF.